This record covers a single T cell receptor beta chain. Random hexamers were used to reverse transcribe about 0.45 to 1 ug of RNA. TCRdb independently ran MiXCR on the immunoSEQ multiplex PCR reads; one entry per CDR3 protein. Among about 300,000 distinct CDR3 sequences listed, around 89% were seen once. This entry is derived from a study of CD8 T cells in Susac syndrome. Sequencing of TCR beta drew on CD8+ and CD4+ T cells from blood. Germline CDR1 is MNHNS and CDR2 is SASEGT. V was trimmed by 8 bases and J by 4 bases, leaving 23 bases between them. The CDR3 is made up of 16 amino acids. The receptor was derived from a human donor with multiple sclerosis. Sequenced input: CD8+ T cells from PBMCs. This chain connects TRBV6-1 to TRBJ1-2, with D unresolved. CDR3 loop: CASGSSDGSNFYGYTF. CDR3 coding DNA: TGTGCCAGCGGGTCATCAGACGGCTCTAATTTCTATGGCTACACCTTC.